This T cell receptor (beta chain) was profiled in a study of blood T cell repertoires in COVID-19. Study-wide context: T cells, B-cell-depleted T cells, or PBMCs supplied cDNA or gDNA.

The assay was immunoSEQ multiplex PCR, and TCRdb's table has in-frame clones only and misses some. The sample comprises approximately 400,000 clones, about 87% of which are singletons, and roughly 13% rests with the top ten. CDR1 and CDR2 (germline): LNHDA, SQIVND (reference sequence). The CDR3 consists of 13 residues. V lost 5 bases and J 0 bases, leaving 7 bases between the germline ends. A Seattle source enrolled patients during active infection and followed them longitudinally. The gene calls are TRBV19 and TRBJ1-1; no clear D. Sequencing was carried out using peripheral blood. This clonotype was obtained from a woman in her forties or fifties with COVID-19, enrolled during active disease. The DNA of the CDR3 is TGTGCCAGTAGTGGCAACATGAACACTGAAGCTTTCTTT. Its protein is CASSGNMNTEAFF.